The 27 T cell receptor beta chains below were found in one sample sequenced in a study of cytomegalovirus exposure and HLA in healthy donors. The PCR ran on 60 Vbeta and 13 Jbeta primers. Assay: immunoSEQ multiplex PCR; the TCRdb copy retains only in-frame clones and omits some. Seen here are around 180,000 clones, 85% observed once, and the top ten hold 1%. Sequencing used PBMCs. The source is a boy between 2 and 10 years old in good health and CMV-seronegative.

The chain recombines TRBV25-1 with TRBJ2-1; 10 bases line up with TRBD2. The CDR3 covers 17 residues. Germline lookup yields CDR1 MGHDK and CDR2 SYGVNS. Trimming at V came to 1 base and at J to 2 bases, leaving 5 bases not matched to a gene. The CDR3 sequence: CASSEWSGLATYNEQFF. In DNA form, the CDR3 reads TGTGCCAGCAGTGAATGGTCGGGACTAGCGACCTACAATGAGCAGTTCTTC.

The rearrangement uses TRBV4-1 and TRBJ1-3, with a possible D match to TRBD1 (5 bases). V lost 1 base and J lost 4, with 8 bases in between. Germline V gene sequence: CDR1 MGHRA, CDR2 YSYEKL. The CDR3 sequence is 14 residues long. This CDR3 is CASSQAGPGNTIYF. For the CDR3, the DNA is TGCGCCAGCAGCCAAGCAGGGCCCGGAAACACCATATATTTT.

The gene calls are TRBV19 and TRBJ2-7; weak D call: TRBD2 (6 bases). The better agreement between TRBJ2-5 and the DNA end casts doubt on the J call. CDR1 LNHDA and CDR2 SQIVND come from the germline V gene (reference sequence). CDR3 length equals 14 residues. The CDR3 here is CASSSAGWVETQYF. The DNA for the CDR3 is TGTGCCAGTAGTAGTGCGGGGTGGGTGGAGACCCAGTACTTC.

The genes are TRBV5-1 and TRBJ2-1, with 14 bases that match TRBD2. This CDR3 is built from 15 residues. The V gene end was trimmed by 1 base and the J gene end by 10 bases; junction bases not matched to a gene: 4. Germline V gene sequence: CDR1 SGHRS, CDR2 YFSETQ. CDR3 DNA sequence: TGCGCCAGCAGCTTGCCGGGACTAGCGGGAGAGGAGCAGTTCTTC. Encoded protein: CASSLPGLAGEEQFF.

This clone was recorded a few times. V gene TRBV27 combines with J gene TRBJ1-5; D is possibly TRBD1 (5 bases). The V gene lost 2 bases and the J gene lost 6 bases, with 14 bases spanning the gap. CDR1 MNHEY and CDR2 SMNVEV come from the germline V gene (reference sequence). The CDR3 is made up of 15 amino acids. CDR3 loop: CASSLVGGKGQPQHF. CDR3 nucleotides: TGTGCCAGCAGTTTAGTCGGGGGGAAGGGTCAGCCCCAGCATTTT.

The chain recombines TRBV6-1 with TRBJ1-2; D possibly corresponds to TRBD1 (6 bases). The CDR3 runs to 12 residues. Germline assignment: CDR1 MNHNS and CDR2 SASEGT. V dropped 2 bases and J dropped 8 bases, with 9 bases sitting between them. This CDR3 is CASSERGGGYTF. The CDR3 bases are TGTGCCAGCAGTGAAAGGGGGGGCGGCTACACCTTC.

The CDR3 nucleotides are TGTGCCAGCGCGGACCTAGCGGAGCCTGAGCAGTTCTTC. It specifies CASADLAEPEQFF. The rearrangement joins TRBV5-4 to TRBJ2-1, with 7 bases lining up with TRBD2. Germline V gives CDR1 SGHNT, CDR2 YYREEE (reference sequence). V was pared by 7 bases and J by 9 bases, with 10 bases of the junction left unmatched. There are 13 residues in the CDR3. Full variable domain (remainder filled in from reference TRBV5-4 and TRBJ2-1): ETGVTQSPTHLIKTRGQQVTLRCSSQSGHNTVSWYQQALGQGPQFIFQYYREEENGRGNFPPRFSGLQFPNYSSELNVNALELDDSALYLCASADLAEPEQFFGPGTRLTVL.

The chain has TRBV2 and TRBJ1-1, with TRBD1 identical over 7 bases. There are 14 residues in the CDR3. V was clipped by 7 bases and J by 2 bases; unmatched bases: 7. Germline CDR1 SNHLY, CDR2 FYNNEI. The CDR3 region is CASMRGTVNTEAFF. The CDR3 nucleotides read TGTGCCAGCATGCGAGGGACAGTTAACACTGAAGCTTTCTTT.

The chain links TRBV7-9 to TRBJ2-1; a possible D gene is TRBD2 (5 bases). Germline V gene data show CDR1 as SEHNR and CDR2 as FQNEAQ (reference sequence). CDR3 size: 14 residues. V was pared by 0 bases and J by 13 bases, with 16 bases between. The CDR3 DNA sequence: TGTGCCAGCAGCTTAGCTTCGGGGTGGGAAGTTCAGTTCTTC. It specifies CASSLASGWEVQFF.

The rearrangement links TRBV6-1 to TRBJ1-1, with no clear D. The V and J ends lost 6 bases and 6 bases respectively, with 11 bases between them. The CDR3 consists of 12 residues. CDR1 and CDR2 from the germline V gene are MNHNS and SASEGT. The CDR3 spells CASRRSDPEAFF. CDR3 coding DNA: TGTGCCAGCAGGAGAAGCGACCCTGAAGCTTTCTTT.

The chain couples TRBV10-2 to TRBJ1-1; TRBD1 is a possible D gene (5 bases). The CDR3 consists of 14 residues. V was clipped by 5 bases and J by 1 base, with 11 bases between them. Germline assignment: CDR1 WSHSY and CDR2 SAAADI. The CDR3 loop is CASSWQGGNTEAFF. The CDR3 nucleotides are TGCGCCAGCAGTTGGCAGGGTGGGAACACTGAAGCTTTCTTT.

The V and J genes are TRBV7-9 and TRBJ1-1; a weak D match, TRBD1 (5 bases). CDR3 size: 13 residues. Trimming left V 5 bases short and J 7 bases short, with 14 bases between. Per the germline V gene, CDR1 is SEHNR and CDR2 is FQNEAQ (reference sequence). In DNA, the CDR3 is TGTGCCAGCAGCGGCGAGCCAGGGCTTGAAGCTTTCTTT. It encodes CASSGEPGLEAFF.

The chain couples TRBV7-8 to TRBJ2-3, with a possible D match to TRBD2 (7 bases). V lost 5 bases to trimming and J lost 3 bases, with 21 bases between them. This CDR3 spans 17 amino acids. The V gene's germline CDR1 is SGHVS and CDR2 FQNEAQ. CDR3 DNA: TGTGCCAGCAGCCGGGGGTTGGGGGGGACACCGACAGATACGCAGTATTTT. This gives the protein CASSRGLGGTPTDTQYF.

This chain connects TRBV30 to TRBJ2-3; 8 nucleotides agree with TRBD1. The J segment lost 4 bases and the V segment lost 8 bases, leaving 11 bases of the junction unmatched. Germline V gene data show CDR1 as GTSNPN and CDR2 as SVGIG (reference sequence). This CDR3 region has 14 residues. The chain's CDR3 is CARSGGKEADTQYF. Written as DNA, the CDR3 is TGTGCCCGCTCAGGGGGCAAGGAGGCAGATACGCAGTATTTT.

The V gene is TRBV28, the J gene TRBJ1-4; D remains unclear. Trimming pared 6 bases from V and 3 bases from J, leaving 17 bases between. This CDR3 has 16 residues. The V gene's germline CDR1 is MDHEN and CDR2 SYDVKM. The CDR3 loop is CASRNGMGSANEKLFF. For the CDR3, the DNA is TGTGCCAGCAGAAACGGGATGGGGAGCGCTAATGAAAAACTGTTTTTT.

The V gene is TRBV9, the J gene TRBJ2-1; 10 bases match TRBD1. V was pared by 4 bases and J by 4 bases, with 14 bases of the junction left unmatched. The CDR3 contains 18 residues. Per germline, CDR1 SGDLS and CDR2 YYNGEE. The CDR3 sequence: CASSTERDRGRRYNEQFF. The CDR3 DNA follows: TGTGCCAGCAGCACAGAAAGGGACAGGGGACGACGGTACAATGAGCAGTTCTTC.

The CDR3 nucleotides read TGTGCCAGTAGTATAGGGGACAGAAACATTCAGTACTTC. Translating gives CASSIGDRNIQYF. The chain employs TRBV19 and TRBJ2-4; 7 bases align to TRBD1. The CDR3 consists of 13 residues. Trimming at V came to 1 base and at J to 6 bases, leaving 0 bases not matched to a gene. Germline values: CDR1 LNHDA, CDR2 SQIVND (reference sequence).

The J gene is TRBJ2-3, the V gene TRBV2; perhaps TRBD1 as D (6 bases). The V gene lost 7 bases and the J gene lost 6 bases, with 14 bases spanning the gap. Germline CDR1 reads SNHLY; CDR2 reads FYNNEI. This CDR3 region has 13 residues. The CDR3 is CASNGGPRDTQYF. The DNA of the CDR3 is TGTGCCAGCAATGGGGGCCCGAGGGATACGCAGTATTTT.

The V and J genes are TRBV30 and TRBJ1-4; D is possibly TRBD1 (6 bases). CDR3 length: 17 residues. Trimming pared 0 bases from V and 6 bases from J, leaving 20 bases between. CDR1 and CDR2 from the germline V gene are GTSNPN and SVGIG (reference sequence). CDR3 region: CAWSVFRLSAGDEKLFF. The CDR3 DNA sequence: TGTGCCTGGAGTGTCTTTAGGCTATCGGCAGGGGATGAAAAACTGTTTTTT.

This chain uses TRBV11-2 with TRBJ2-2, with 7 bases identical to TRBD1. Germline CDR1 is SGHAT and CDR2 is FQNNGV. This CDR3 has 15 residues. V shed 5 bases and J 2 bases; nucleotides not matched to a gene: 5. The CDR3 protein is CASSPGQRNTGELFF. CDR3 coding DNA: TGTGCCAGCAGCCCGGGACAGAGAAACACCGGGGAGCTGTTTTTT.

This chain uses TRBV6-4 with TRBJ2-5; 13 bases are shared with TRBD2. The germline V gene has CDR1 MRHNA and CDR2 SNTAGT. J gave up 2 bases and V 6 bases, and 3 bases lay outside the gene matches. The length of the CDR3 is 15 residues. The CDR3 loop reads CASSVLAGGQETQYF. The CDR3 nucleotides read TGTGCCAGCAGCGTACTAGCGGGGGGGCAAGAGACCCAGTACTTC.

The V and J genes are TRBV2 and TRBJ2-5, with a tentative D call TRBD2 (5 bases). Per germline, CDR1 SNHLY and CDR2 FYNNEI. This CDR3 has 14 amino acids. Trimming took off 6 bases at V and 0 bases at J, with 11 bases between the two ends. This CDR3 reads CASRTGIYQETQYF. CDR3 in DNA: TGTGCCAGCAGAACCGGGATCTACCAAGAGACCCAGTACTTC.

This chain connects TRBV5-1 to TRBJ2-1; 7 positions match TRBD2. Germline V lookup: CDR1 SGHRS, CDR2 YFSETQ. Unmatched junction bases numbered 16, after V lost 5 bases and J lost 8 bases. The CDR3 contains 16 residues. Here the CDR3 reads CASRSFGLGLRDEQFF. In DNA form, the CDR3 reads TGCGCCAGCAGAAGCTTTGGACTAGGTCTTAGAGATGAGCAGTTCTTC.

The chain is built from TRBV4-1 and TRBJ2-7; 7 positions match TRBD1. The CDR3 has 15 amino acids. CDR1 MGHRA and CDR2 YSYEKL come from the germline V gene. With 0 bases clipped from V and 3 bases from J, the junction kept 5 bases outside the gene matches. The CDR3 loop reads CASSQEGTAFYEQYF. CDR3 nucleotides: TGCGCCAGCAGCCAAGAGGGGACAGCCTTCTACGAGCAGTACTTC.

The rearrangement links TRBV20-1 to TRBJ2-1, with D unresolved. This CDR3 comprises 10 residues. Germline V gene sequence: CDR1 DFQATT, CDR2 SNEGSKA (reference sequence). V dropped 6 bases and J dropped 9 bases, with 9 bases sitting between them. CDR3 residues: CSALIGEQFF. CDR3 DNA: TGCAGTGCGTTGATCGGTGAGCAGTTCTTC.

V and J are TRBV4-1 and TRBJ2-3, with 7 bases fitting TRBD2. The germline gives CDR1 MGHRA, CDR2 YSYEKL. The length of the CDR3 is 19 residues. The V gene end was trimmed by 4 bases and the J gene end by 0 bases; junction bases not matched to a gene: 16. CDR3 region: CASSLRAGSGLPSTDTQYF. The CDR3, as DNA: TGCGCCAGCAGCCTACGGGCTGGTAGCGGGCTTCCTAGCACAGATACGCAGTATTTT.

The chain employs TRBV11-2 and TRBJ2-1; no clear D. The CDR3 covers 12 residues. With 6 bases removed from V and 6 bases from J, the gap between germline ends came to 9 bases. Germline lookup yields CDR1 SGHAT and CDR2 FQNNGV. The CDR3 coding sequence is TGTGCCAGCAGTTCTCTCCGCAATGAGCAGTTCTTC. This sequence encodes CASSSLRNEQFF.